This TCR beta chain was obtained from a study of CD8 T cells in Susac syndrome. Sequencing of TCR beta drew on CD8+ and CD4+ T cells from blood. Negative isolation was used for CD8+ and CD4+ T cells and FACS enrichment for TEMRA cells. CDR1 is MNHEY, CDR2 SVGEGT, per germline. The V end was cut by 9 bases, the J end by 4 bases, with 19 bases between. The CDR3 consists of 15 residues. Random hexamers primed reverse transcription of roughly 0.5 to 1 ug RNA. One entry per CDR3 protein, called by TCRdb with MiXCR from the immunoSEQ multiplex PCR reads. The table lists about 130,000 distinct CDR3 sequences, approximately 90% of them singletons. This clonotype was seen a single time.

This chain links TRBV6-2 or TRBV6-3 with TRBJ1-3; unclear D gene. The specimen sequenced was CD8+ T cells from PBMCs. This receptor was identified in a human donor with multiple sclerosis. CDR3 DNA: TGTGCCAGTGTTCGGCGAATCGATTCGGGAAACACCATATATTTT. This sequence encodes CASVRRIDSGNTIYF.